This T cell receptor (beta chain) comes out of a study of radiotherapy plus CTLA-4 blockade in lung cancer. The wider study: Patients showed objective responses in 15% to 20% of cases and disease control in under 35%.

Study-wide results and caveats: Subsequent to radiotherapy plus ipilimumab, tumor-derived TCR clones underwent expansion in blood. According to reports, early shifts in blood T cell clones, alongside interferon-beta, forecast response most accurately.

This CDR3 has 13 amino acids. Between the trimmed V and J ends, which lost 6 bases and 7 bases, there was a span of 16 bases. CDR1 is LNHDA, CDR2 SQIVND, per germline (reference sequence). Chemo-refractory metastatic non-small-cell lung cancer patients underwent focal radiation alongside CTLA-4 blockade with ipilimumab. Assay: immunoSEQ multiplex PCR; the TCRdb copy retains only in-frame clones and omits some. The repertoire consists of about 120,000 clones, with about nine tenths occurring once and the leading ten covering roughly 7%. About this clone itself: Its antigen remains unidentified.

The V gene is TRBV19, the J gene TRBJ2-7; D possibly matches TRBD1 or TRBD2 (6 bases each). The sequence was collected from a human donor with non-small cell lung cancer that progressed on radiotherapy plus ipilimumab. The material sequenced was peripheral blood, taken from a patient treated with radiotherapy plus ipilimumab. In nucleotides, the CDR3 is TGTGCCAGTAGGAGGAGGGGGGCCGATGAGCAGTACTTC. Its translation: CASRRRGADEQYF.